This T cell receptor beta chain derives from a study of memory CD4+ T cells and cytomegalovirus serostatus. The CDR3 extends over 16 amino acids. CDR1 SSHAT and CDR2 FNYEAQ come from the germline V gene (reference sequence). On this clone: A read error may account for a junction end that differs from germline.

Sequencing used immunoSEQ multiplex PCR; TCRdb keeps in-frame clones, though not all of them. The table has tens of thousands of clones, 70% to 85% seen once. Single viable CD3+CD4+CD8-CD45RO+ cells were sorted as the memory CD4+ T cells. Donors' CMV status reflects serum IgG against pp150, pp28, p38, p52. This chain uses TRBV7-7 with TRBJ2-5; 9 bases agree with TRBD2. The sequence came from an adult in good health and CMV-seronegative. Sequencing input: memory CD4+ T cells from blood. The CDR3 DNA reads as TGTGCTAGCAGCCCGGTGGGGCGGGGGGGAACGGAGACCCAGTACTTC. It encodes CASSPVGRGGTETQYF.